This record looks at one T cell receptor (beta chain) sequence and its context. Its specificity is unknown. Donors each gave 2 to 2.5 ml of blood. The CDR3 totals 11 residues. Germline lookup yields CDR1 LGHDT and CDR2 YNNKEL (reference sequence). The data derive from a study of monozygotic twins with inflammatory bowel disease. Regarding the study as a whole: Twins with IBD had fewer clonotypes in common with others than healthy twins, particularly during disease activity.

After re-calling the 5' RACE reads, TCRdb lists one entry per CDR3 protein, DNA absent. The sample shows about 160,000 distinct CDR3 sequences, and about 7.4% sits with its ten largest clones. This sequence joins TRBV3-1 and TRBJ2-7. This receptor was taken from a human donor with ulcerative colitis or Crohn's disease, or a healthy co-twin of an affected twin (not recorded which). Sequenced material: blood. The CDR3 sequence: CASSSIYEQYF.